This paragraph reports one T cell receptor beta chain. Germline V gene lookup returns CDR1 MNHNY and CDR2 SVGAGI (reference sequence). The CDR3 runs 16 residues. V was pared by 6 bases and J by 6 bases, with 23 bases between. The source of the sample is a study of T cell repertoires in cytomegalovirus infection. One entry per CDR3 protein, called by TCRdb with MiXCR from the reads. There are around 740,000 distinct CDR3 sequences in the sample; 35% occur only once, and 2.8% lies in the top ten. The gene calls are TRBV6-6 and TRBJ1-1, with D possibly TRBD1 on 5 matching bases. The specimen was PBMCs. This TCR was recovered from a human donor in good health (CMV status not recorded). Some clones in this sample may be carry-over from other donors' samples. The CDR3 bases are TGTGCCAGCAGATTGGTTCGGGGGGGTTGGGAAGCTGAAGCTTTCTTT. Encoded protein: CASRLVRGGWEAEAFF.